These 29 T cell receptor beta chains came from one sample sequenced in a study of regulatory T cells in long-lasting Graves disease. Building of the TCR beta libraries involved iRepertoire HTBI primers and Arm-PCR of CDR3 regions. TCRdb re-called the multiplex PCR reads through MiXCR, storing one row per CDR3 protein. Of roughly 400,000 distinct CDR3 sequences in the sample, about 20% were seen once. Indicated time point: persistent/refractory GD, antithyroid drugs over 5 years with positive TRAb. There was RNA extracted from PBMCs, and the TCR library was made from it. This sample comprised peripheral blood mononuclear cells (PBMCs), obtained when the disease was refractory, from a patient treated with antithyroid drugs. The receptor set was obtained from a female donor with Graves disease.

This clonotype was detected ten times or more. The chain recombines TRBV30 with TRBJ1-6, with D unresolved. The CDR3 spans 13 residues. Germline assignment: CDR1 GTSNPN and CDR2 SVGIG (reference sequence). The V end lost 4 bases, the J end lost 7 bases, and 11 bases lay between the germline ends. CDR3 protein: CAWNIGFNSPLHF. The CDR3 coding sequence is TGTGCCTGGAATATAGGTTTCAATTCACCCCTCCACTTT.

The CDR3 reads CASSYMERNSPLHF. CDR3 sequence (DNA): TGTGCCAGCAGTTACATGGAAAGGAATTCACCCCTCCACTTT. The rearrangement joins TRBV6-5 to TRBJ1-6; D not resolved. Trimming took off 2 bases at V and 7 bases at J, with 9 bases between the two ends. This CDR3 spans 14 amino acids. In germline, CDR1 is MNHEY, CDR2 SVGAGI.

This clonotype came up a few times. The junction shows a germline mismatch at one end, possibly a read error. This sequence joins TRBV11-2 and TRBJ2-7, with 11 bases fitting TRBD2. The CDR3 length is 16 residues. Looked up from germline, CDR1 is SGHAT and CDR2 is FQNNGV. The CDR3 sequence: CASSQDITSGSLRQYF. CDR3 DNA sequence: TGCGCCAGCAGCCAAGATATTACTAGCGGGAGCTTACGGCAGTACTTC.

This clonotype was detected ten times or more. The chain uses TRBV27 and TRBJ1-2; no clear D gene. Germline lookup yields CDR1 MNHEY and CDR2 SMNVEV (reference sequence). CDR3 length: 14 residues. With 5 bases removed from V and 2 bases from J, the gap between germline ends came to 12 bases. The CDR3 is CASSPRAGNYGYTF. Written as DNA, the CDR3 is TGTGCCAGCAGTCCCCGTGCAGGCAACTATGGCTACACCTTC.

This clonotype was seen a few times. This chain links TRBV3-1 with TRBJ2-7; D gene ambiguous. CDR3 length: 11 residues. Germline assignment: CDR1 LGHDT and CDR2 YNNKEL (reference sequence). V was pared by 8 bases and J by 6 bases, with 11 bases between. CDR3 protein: CASGTGPEQYF. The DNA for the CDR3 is TGTGCCAGCGGAACTGGCCCCGAGCAGTACTTC.

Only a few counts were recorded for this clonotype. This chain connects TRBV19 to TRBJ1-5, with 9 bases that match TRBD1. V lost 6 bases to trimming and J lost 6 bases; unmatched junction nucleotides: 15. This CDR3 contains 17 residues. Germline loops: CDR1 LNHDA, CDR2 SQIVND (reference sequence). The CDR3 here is CASRPRTGAVGSQPQHF. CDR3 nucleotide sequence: TGTGCCAGTAGGCCACGGACAGGGGCTGTAGGGAGTCAGCCCCAGCATTTT.

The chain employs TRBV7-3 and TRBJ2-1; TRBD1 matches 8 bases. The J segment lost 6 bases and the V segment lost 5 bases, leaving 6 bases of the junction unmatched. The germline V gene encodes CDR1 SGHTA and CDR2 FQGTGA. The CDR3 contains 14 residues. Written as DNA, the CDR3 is TGTGCCAGCAGCATGACAGGGGCCAGCAATGAGCAGTTCTTC. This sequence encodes CASSMTGASNEQFF. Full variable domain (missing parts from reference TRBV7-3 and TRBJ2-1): GAGVSQTPSNKVTEKGKYVELRCDPISGHTALYWYRQSLGQGPEFLIYFQGTGAADDSGLPNDRFFAVRPEGSVSTLKIQRTERGDSAVYLCASSMTGASNEQFFGPGTRLTVL.

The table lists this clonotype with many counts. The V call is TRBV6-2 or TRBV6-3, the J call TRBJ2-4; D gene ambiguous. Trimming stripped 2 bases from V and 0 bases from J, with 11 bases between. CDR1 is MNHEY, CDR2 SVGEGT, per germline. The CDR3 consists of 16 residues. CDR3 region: CASSYIGLGAKNIQYF. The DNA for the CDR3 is TGTGCCAGCAGTTACATTGGATTAGGAGCCAAAAACATTCAGTACTTC.

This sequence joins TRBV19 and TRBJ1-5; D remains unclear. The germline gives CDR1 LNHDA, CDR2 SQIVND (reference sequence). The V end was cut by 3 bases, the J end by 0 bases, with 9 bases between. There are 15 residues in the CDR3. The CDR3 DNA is TGTGCCAGTAGTATGAACGGGGATAGCAATCAGCCCCAGCATTTT. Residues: CASSMNGDSNQPQHF.

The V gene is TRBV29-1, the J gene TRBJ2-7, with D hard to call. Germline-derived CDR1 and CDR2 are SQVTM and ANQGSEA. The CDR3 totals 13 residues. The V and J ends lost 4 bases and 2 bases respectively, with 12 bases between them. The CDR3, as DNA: TGCAGCGTTGTGGACGGGCGGACCTACGAGCAGTACTTC. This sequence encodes CSVVDGRTYEQYF.

The CDR3 is CASSVEVSGLPSGNTIYF. The CDR3 region has the DNA TGTGCCAGCAGCGTAGAGGTGTCCGGGCTCCCCTCTGGAAACACCATATATTTT. V is TRBV9 and J is TRBJ1-3; no clear D gene. The CDR3 runs to 18 residues. Germline CDR1 and CDR2: SGDLS and YYNGEE. Trimming removed 0 bases from V and 0 bases from J, with 16 bases in between. Full variable domain (outside the CDR3, taken from reference TRBV9 and TRBJ1-3): DSGVTQTPKHLITATGQRVTLRCSPRSGDLSVYWYQQSLDQGLQFLIQYYNGEERAKGNILERFSAQQFPDLHSELNLSSLELGDSALYFCASSVEVSGLPSGNTIYFGEGSWLTVV.

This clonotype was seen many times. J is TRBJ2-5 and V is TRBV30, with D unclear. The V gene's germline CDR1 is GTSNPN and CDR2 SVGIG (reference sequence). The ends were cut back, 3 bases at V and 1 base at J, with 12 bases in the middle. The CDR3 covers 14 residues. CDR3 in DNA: TGTGCCTGGAGCCGAGTTGGGTTCCAAGAGACCCAGTACTTC. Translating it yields CAWSRVGFQETQYF.

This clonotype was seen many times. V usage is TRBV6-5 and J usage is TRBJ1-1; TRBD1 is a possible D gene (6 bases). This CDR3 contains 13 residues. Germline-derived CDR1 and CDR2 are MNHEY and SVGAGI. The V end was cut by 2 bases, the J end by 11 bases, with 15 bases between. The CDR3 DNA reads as TGTGCCAGCAGTTACGGCAGGGGTTTTCGGGCTTTCTTT. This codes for CASSYGRGFRAFF.

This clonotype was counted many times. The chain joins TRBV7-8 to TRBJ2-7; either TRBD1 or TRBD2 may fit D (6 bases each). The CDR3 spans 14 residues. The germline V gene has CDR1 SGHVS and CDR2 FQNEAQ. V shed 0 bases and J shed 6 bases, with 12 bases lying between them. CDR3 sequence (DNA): TGTGCCAGCAGCTTAGCTCGGGGGACACTCGAGCAGTACTTC. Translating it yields CASSLARGTLEQYF.

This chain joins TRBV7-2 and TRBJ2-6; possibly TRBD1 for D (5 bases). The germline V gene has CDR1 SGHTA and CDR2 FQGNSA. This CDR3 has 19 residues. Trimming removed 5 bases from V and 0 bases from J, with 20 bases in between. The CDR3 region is CASSPRSTGSFSGANVLTF. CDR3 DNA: TGTGCCAGCAGCCCCCGCTCCACAGGAAGCTTCTCTGGGGCCAACGTCCTGACTTTC.

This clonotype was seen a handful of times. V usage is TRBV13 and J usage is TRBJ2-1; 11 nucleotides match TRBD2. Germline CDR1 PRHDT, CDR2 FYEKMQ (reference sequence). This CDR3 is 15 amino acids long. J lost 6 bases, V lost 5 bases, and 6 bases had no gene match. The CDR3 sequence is CASSELAGVGNEQFF. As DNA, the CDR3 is TGTGCCAGCAGCGAACTAGCGGGAGTAGGCAATGAGCAGTTCTTC.

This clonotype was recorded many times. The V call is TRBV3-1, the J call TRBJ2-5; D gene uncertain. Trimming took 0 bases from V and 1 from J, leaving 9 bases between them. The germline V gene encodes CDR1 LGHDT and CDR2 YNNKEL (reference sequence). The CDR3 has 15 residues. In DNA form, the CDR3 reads TGTGCCAGCAGCCAAGATCGACGGATCCAAGAGACCCAGTACTTC. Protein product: CASSQDRRIQETQYF.

This chain's CDR3 is CASRTPTSVKNIQYF. CDR3 in DNA: TGTGCCAGCAGAACCCCCACTAGCGTCAAAAACATTCAGTACTTC. This chain uses TRBV6-1 with TRBJ2-4, with TRBD2 matching 7 bases. The V segment lost 6 bases and the J segment 3 bases; nucleotides outside the gene matches: 8. The germline V gene has CDR1 MNHNS and CDR2 SASEGT. The CDR3 runs to 15 residues.

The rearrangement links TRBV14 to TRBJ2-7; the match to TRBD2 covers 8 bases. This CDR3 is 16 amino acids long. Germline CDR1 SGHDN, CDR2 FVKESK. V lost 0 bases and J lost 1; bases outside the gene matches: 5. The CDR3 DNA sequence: TGTGCCAGCAGCCAAGATCTGGCTAGCGGGTCCTACGAGCAGTACTTC. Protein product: CASSQDLASGSYEQYF.

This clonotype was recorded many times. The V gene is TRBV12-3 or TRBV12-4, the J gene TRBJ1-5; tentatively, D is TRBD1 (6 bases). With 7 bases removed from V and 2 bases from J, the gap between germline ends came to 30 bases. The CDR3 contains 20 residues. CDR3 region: CASIPTIGTKPPGGNQPQHF. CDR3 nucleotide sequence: TGTGCCAGCATTCCTACCATCGGGACAAAGCCACCGGGTGGCAATCAGCCCCAGCATTTT.

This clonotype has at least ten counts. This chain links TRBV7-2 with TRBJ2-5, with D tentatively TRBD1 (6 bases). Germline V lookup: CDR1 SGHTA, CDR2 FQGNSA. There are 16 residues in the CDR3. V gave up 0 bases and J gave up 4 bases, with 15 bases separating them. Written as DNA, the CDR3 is TGTGCCAGCAGCTTAGCGGGCGCGACAGGCACAGAGACCCAGTACTTC. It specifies CASSLAGATGTETQYF. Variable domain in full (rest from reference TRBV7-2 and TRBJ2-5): GAGVSQSPSNKVTEKGKDVELRCDPISGHTALYWYRQSLGQGLEFLIYFQGNSAPDKSGLPSDRFSAERTGGSVSTLTIQRTQQEDSAVYLCASSLAGATGTETQYFGPGTRLLVL.

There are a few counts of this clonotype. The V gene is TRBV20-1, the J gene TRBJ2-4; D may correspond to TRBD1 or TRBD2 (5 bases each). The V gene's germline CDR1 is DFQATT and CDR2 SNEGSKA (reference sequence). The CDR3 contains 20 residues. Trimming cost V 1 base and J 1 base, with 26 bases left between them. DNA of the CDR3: TGCAGTGCTAGAGCCCCAGTAGGGGAGTTGGGGTTTGTGGCCAAAAACATTCAGTACTTC. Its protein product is CSARAPVGELGFVAKNIQYF.

The CDR3 region is CASSLGHLDYGYTF. The CDR3 DNA follows: TGTGCCAGCAGCTTGGGACACTTGGACTATGGCTACACCTTC. The chain employs TRBV7-9 and TRBJ1-2; perhaps TRBD1 as D (6 bases). V lost 3 bases, J lost 3 bases, and 11 bases lay in between. CDR1 is SEHNR and CDR2 is FQNEAQ in the germline V gene (reference sequence). This CDR3 has 14 residues.

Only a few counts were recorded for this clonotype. The CDR3 bases are TGCAGTGCGATACCGGGACAGGGAATAGCGAGGACACACGAGCAGTACTTC. As protein: CSAIPGQGIARTHEQYF. This chain connects TRBV20-1 to TRBJ2-7; 9 nucleotides align to TRBD1. The CDR3 consists of 17 residues. J lost 5 bases, V lost 6 bases, and 20 bases had no gene match. Germline V gene lookup returns CDR1 DFQATT and CDR2 SNEGSKA (reference sequence).

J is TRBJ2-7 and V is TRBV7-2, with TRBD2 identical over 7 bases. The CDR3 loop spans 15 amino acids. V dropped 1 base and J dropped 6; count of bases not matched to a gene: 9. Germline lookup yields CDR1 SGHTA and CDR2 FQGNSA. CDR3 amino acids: CASSLEGGLLGEQYF. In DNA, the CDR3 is TGTGCCAGCAGCTTAGAGGGAGGGCTCCTGGGCGAGCAGTACTTC.

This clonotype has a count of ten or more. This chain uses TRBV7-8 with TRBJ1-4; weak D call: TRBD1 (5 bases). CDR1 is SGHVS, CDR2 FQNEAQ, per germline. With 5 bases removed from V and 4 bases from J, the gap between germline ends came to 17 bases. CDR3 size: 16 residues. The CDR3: CASSPYRFGGNEKLFF. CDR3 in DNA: TGTGCCAGCAGCCCGTACCGTTTTGGGGGTAATGAAAAACTGTTTTTT.

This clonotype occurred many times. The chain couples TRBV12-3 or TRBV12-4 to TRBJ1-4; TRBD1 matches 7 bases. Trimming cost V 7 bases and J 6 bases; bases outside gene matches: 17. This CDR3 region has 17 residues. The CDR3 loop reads CASIPMTGTKGDEKLFF. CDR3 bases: TGTGCCAGCATCCCCATGACAGGGACGAAGGGCGATGAAAAACTGTTTTTT.

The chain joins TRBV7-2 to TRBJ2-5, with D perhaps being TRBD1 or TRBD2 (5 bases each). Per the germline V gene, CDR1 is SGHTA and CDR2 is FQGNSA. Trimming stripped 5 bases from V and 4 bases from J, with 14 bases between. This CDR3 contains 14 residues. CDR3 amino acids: CASSPRPGGETQYF. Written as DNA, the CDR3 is TGTGCCAGCAGCCCTAGACCTGGGGGAGAGACCCAGTACTTC. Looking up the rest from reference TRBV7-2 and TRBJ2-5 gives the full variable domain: GAGVSQSPSNKVTEKGKDVELRCDPISGHTALYWYRQSLGQGLEFLIYFQGNSAPDKSGLPSDRFSAERTGGSVSTLTIQRTQQEDSAVYLCASSPRPGGETQYFGPGTRLLVL.

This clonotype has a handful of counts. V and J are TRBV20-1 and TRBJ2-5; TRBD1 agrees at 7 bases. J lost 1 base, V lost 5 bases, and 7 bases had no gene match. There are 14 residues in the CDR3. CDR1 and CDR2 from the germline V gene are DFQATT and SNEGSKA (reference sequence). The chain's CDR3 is CSASPGQSQETQYF. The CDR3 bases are TGCAGTGCTTCGCCGGGACAGTCCCAAGAGACCCAGTACTTC.